The T cell receptor (beta chain) described here comes from a study of T cells after yellow fever vaccination. Study-wide results and caveats: FACS-sorted repertoires might harbor abundant contaminating clonotypes from the bulk population.

The germline CDR1 and CDR2 sequences are MNHNS and SASEGT. The V segment lost 10 bases and the J segment 3 bases; nucleotides outside the gene matches: 7. The CDR3 is 13 residues long. Many counts were recorded for this clonotype. Its specificity is not known. TCRdb itself ran the 5' RACE reads through MiXCR, one entry per CDR3 protein. The sample has 450,000 to 550,000 distinct CDR3 sequences, 20% to 25% seen once. The source is a man aged 18 to 35 who received the YFV17D yellow fever vaccine. The sequencing here drew on PBMCs, taken approximately 22 days after the first yellow fever vaccination. The rearrangement uses TRBV6-1 and TRBJ2-7; 9 bases fit TRBD2. Here the CDR3 reads CATNSGGFYEQYV. The CDR3 DNA sequence: TGTGCCACCAACAGCGGGGGGTTCTACGAGCAGTACGTC.